This T cell receptor (beta chain) was captured by sequencing in a study of blood T cell repertoires in COVID-19. Study details: Whether acute or convalescent, the COVID-19 samples came from the United States, Italy and Spain. Sources were T cells, B-cell-depleted T cells, or PBMCs; the material itself was cDNA or gDNA.

In the authors' workflow: Amplification with reference gene primers provided the estimates of nucleated cell counts. Profiled with immunoSEQ multiplex PCR; TCRdb holds only in-frame clones, not every one. V, J and clone size reflect that table, while D and trimming were determined from the DNA. The table records 650,000 to 800,000 clones, about 90% of them present only once. The CDR3 covers 13 residues. V dropped 6 bases and J dropped 0 bases, with 8 bases sitting between them. Germline assignment: CDR1 MNHEY and CDR2 SVGAGI. The sequence came from a woman aged 18-35 years with acute or convalescent COVID-19. What was sequenced was peripheral blood. The V gene is TRBV6-5, the J gene TRBJ1-2; D remains unclear. The CDR3 sequence is CASRGRANYGYTF. The CDR3 DNA reads as TGTGCCAGCAGGGGCAGAGCTAACTATGGCTACACCTTC.